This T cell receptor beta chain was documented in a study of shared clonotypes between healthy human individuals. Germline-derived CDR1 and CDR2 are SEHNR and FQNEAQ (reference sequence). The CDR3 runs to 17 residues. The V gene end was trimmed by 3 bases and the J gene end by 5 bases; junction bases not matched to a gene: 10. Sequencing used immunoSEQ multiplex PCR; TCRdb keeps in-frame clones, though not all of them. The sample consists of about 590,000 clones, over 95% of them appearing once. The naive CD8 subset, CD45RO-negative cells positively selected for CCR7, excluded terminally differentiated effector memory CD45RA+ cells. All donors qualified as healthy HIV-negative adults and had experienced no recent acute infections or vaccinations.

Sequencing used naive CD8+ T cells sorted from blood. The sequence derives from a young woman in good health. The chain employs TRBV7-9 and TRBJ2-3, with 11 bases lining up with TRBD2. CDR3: CASSFSLAGGAEDTQYF. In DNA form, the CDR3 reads TGTGCCAGCAGCTTCTCCCTAGCGGGAGGAGCTGAAGATACGCAGTATTTT.